This T cell receptor beta chain comes out of a study of human T cells and chemical hapten exposure. Study-level information: Chiefly female patients presented with alopecia areata, totalis or universalis. Overall study findings and caveats: Alopecia was present in the donors, so their immune response may differ from healthy people's. Expanded TCR counts at PT1 were positively correlated with the patch test score.

The CDR3 runs 15 residues. CDR1 and CDR2 (germline): MNHEY, SVGAGI. The V segment lost 5 bases and the J segment 10 bases; nucleotides outside the gene matches: 12. Indicated time point: pre-sensitization, week 0. Treatment denoted: therapeutic diphenylcyclopropenone sensitization with weekly scalp DPC. In the source study's methods: Samples ranged from about 20,000 to 750,000 TCRs, with a median of around 100,000. TCRdb reanalysed the RACE reads using MiXCR and keeps one entry per CDR3 protein. The V and J calls and clone size are TCRdb's, not the authors'. Of about 120,000 distinct CDR3 sequences in the sample, roughly 14% were seen once. As to this clonotype: Its antigen is not identified.

The J gene is TRBJ1-4, the V gene TRBV6-5, with 8 bases matching TRBD1. The clonotype comes from a woman aged 18-29 years with alopecia areata. Some clones in this sample may be carry-over from other donors' samples. The source material was whole blood, sampled in connection with sensitization to the hapten diphenylcyclopropenone (DPC). The CDR3: CASSSSQGAAGKLFF. The CDR3 coding sequence is TGTGCCAGCAGTAGCAGTCAGGGGGCTGCCGGAAAACTGTTTTTT.